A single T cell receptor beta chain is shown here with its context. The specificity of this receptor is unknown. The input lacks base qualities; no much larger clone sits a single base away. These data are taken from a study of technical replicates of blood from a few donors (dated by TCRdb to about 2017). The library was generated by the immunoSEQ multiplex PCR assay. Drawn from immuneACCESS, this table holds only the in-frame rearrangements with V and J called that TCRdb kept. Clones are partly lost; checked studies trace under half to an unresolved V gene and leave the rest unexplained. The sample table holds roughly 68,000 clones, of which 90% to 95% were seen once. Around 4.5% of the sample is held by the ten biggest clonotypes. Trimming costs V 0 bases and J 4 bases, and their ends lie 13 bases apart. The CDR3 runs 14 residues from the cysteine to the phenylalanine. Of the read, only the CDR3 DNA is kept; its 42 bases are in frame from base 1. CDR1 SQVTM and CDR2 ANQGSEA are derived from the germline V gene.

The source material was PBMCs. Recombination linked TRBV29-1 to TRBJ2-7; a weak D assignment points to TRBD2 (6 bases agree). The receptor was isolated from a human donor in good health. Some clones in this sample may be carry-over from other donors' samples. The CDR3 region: CSVEDDSTRYEQYF. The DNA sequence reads TGCAGCGTTGAAGATGATTCGACTAGATACGAGCAGTACTTC.